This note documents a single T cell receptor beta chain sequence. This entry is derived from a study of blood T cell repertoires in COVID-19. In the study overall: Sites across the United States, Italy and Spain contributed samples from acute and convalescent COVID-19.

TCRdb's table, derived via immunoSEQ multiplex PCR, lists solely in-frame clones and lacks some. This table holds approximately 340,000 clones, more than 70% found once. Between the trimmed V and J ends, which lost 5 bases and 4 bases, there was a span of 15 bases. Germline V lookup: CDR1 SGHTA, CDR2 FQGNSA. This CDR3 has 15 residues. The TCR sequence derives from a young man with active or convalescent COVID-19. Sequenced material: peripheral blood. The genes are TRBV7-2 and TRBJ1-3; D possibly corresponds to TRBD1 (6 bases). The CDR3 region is CASSGKTGFGNTIYF. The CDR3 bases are TGTGCCAGCAGCGGAAAGACAGGTTTCGGAAACACCATATATTTT.